What follows are 18 T cell receptor beta chains derived from one specimen sequenced in a study of T cells after yellow fever vaccination. TCRdb fed the 5' RACE reads into MiXCR, producing one record per CDR3 protein. The sample records 400,000 or so distinct CDR3 sequences, approximately 5.7% being singletons. Sequences were derived from PBMCs, sampled 5 days after the yellow fever booster vaccination. The receptors come from a man aged 30 to 39 who received the YFV17D yellow fever vaccine.

The chain recombines TRBV27 with TRBJ2-3; D is unresolved. Per the germline V gene, CDR1 is MNHEY and CDR2 is SMNVEV (reference sequence). The ends were cut back, 3 bases at V and 2 bases at J, with 12 bases in the middle. The CDR3 totals 15 residues. The CDR3 reads CASSFVHQYTDTQYF. For the CDR3, the DNA is TGTGCCAGCAGTTTTGTCCATCAGTACACAGATACGCAGTATTTT.

This clonotype has only a few counts. The genes are TRBV7-2 and TRBJ1-3, with D hard to call. Trimming shortened V by 5 bases and J by 1 base, and 15 bases separated the two germline ends. CDR1 is SGHTA, CDR2 FQGNSA, per germline. The CDR3 length is 16 residues. In DNA, the CDR3 is TGTGCCAGCAGCCCTCGCCTGGGTAGTTCTGGAAACACCATATATTTT. It yields the protein CASSPRLGSSGNTIYF.

The V and J genes are TRBV7-2 and TRBJ1-3; 10 bases align to TRBD1. The CDR3 is 17 amino acids. The germline V gene has CDR1 SGHTA and CDR2 FQGNSA. The V gene end was trimmed by 3 bases and the J gene end by 5 bases; junction bases not matched to a gene: 10. CDR3 nucleotides: TGTGCCAGCAGCTTTGGGGGACCGGGACAGGGGAGAAACACCATATATTTT. This translates into CASSFGGPGQGRNTIYF.

In this sample, this clonotype turned up a few times. The V call is TRBV28, the J call TRBJ2-2; D not resolved. Trimming shortened V by 5 bases and J by 7 bases, and 5 bases separated the two germline ends. The CDR3 extends over 11 amino acids. Germline assignment: CDR1 MDHEN and CDR2 SYDVKM. The CDR3 here is CASSIGGELFF. As DNA, the CDR3 is TGTGCCAGCAGTATCGGCGGGGAGCTGTTTTTT.

In its sample, this clonotype was seen many times. The rearrangement joins TRBV20-1 to TRBJ2-1; a weak D match, TRBD1 (5 bases). With 6 bases removed from V and 1 base from J, the gap between germline ends came to 7 bases. The germline CDR1 and CDR2 sequences are DFQATT and SNEGSKA (reference sequence). This CDR3 comprises 12 residues. The CDR3 coding sequence is TGCAGTGCGGGGCGGTCCTACAATGAGCAGTTCTTC. Translated: CSAGRSYNEQFF.

This clonotype appeared many times. The V and J genes are TRBV7-2 and TRBJ2-1; 8 bases align to TRBD2. CDR3 length equals 15 residues. Germline V gene data show CDR1 as SGHTA and CDR2 as FQGNSA. After removal of 5 bases from V and 0 bases from J, the junction contained 3 bases not matched to a gene. The CDR3: CASSPSGSSYNEQFF. CDR3 DNA sequence: TGTGCCAGCAGCCCGAGCGGGAGCTCCTACAATGAGCAGTTCTTC.

This chain uses TRBV5-8 with TRBJ2-5; a weak D match, TRBD2 (5 bases). The CDR3 runs to 12 residues. The V and J ends lost 9 bases and 3 bases respectively, with 12 bases between them. CDR1 and CDR2 (germline): SGHTS, YDEGEE. CDR3 sequence: CAMSSGKETQYF. The CDR3 bases are TGTGCCATGAGCTCGGGGAAAGAGACCCAGTACTTC.

This clonotype was found many times. The chain carries TRBV12-3 or TRBV12-4 and TRBJ1-2; D is possibly TRBD1 (5 bases). Trimming took 3 bases from V and 4 from J, leaving 9 bases between them. The CDR3 has 13 residues. CDR3 in DNA: TGTGCCAGCAGTTTCGGCAGGGCCTATGGCTACACCTTC. It yields the protein CASSFGRAYGYTF.

Worth noting for this clonotype: One junction end does not reproduce the germline sequence, and a read error may be involved. J is TRBJ2-2 and V is TRBV23-1; D possibly corresponds to TRBD2 (6 bases). TRBV23-1 is known as an ORF, though its function is uncertain. This CDR3 contains 13 residues. DNA of the CDR3: TGTGCCAGCTCGGGCGGGAACACCCAGGAGCTGTTTTTT. Protein sequence: CASSGGNTQELFF.

This clonotype was recorded many times. V gene TRBV27 combines with J gene TRBJ2-1, with 11 positions matching TRBD2. CDR3 length: 15 residues. Germline V lookup: CDR1 MNHEY, CDR2 SMNVEV (reference sequence). V lost 7 bases to trimming and J lost 4 bases; unmatched junction nucleotides: 6. CDR3 DNA: TGTGCCAGCACCATAGCGGGAGGGTGGTACAATGAGCAGTTCTTC. Its translation: CASTIAGGWYNEQFF.

This clonotype was seen repeatedly, ten times or more. The genes are TRBV4-2 and TRBJ2-1, with TRBD2 matching 9 bases. With V trimmed by 4 bases and J by 6 bases, 7 bases remained unmatched. The CDR3 is 15 residues long. Germline-derived CDR1 and CDR2 are LGHNA and YNFKEQ. The CDR3 spells CASSPGTSLSNEQFF. The DNA for the CDR3 is TGTGCCAGCAGCCCCGGGACTAGCCTAAGCAATGAGCAGTTCTTC.

The gene calls are TRBV4-1 and TRBJ2-4; possibly TRBD1 for D (5 bases). The CDR3 loop spans 15 amino acids. Trimming cost V 4 bases and J 8 bases, with 18 bases left between them. From germline, CDR1 is MGHRA and CDR2 YSYEKL. The CDR3 loop is CASSPSPRDVDIQYF. The CDR3 nucleotides are TGCGCCAGCAGCCCCTCTCCCAGGGATGTGGACATTCAGTACTTC.

This sequence joins TRBV7-9 and TRBJ2-3; D is unclear. The CDR3 length is 15 residues. Trimming removed 5 bases from V and 2 bases from J, with 14 bases in between. CDR1 is SEHNR and CDR2 is FQNEAQ in the germline V gene (reference sequence). The CDR3 DNA reads as TGTGCCAGCAGCCCCCGGCGCACCCCCACAGATACGCAGTATTTT. Amino acid sequence: CASSPRRTPTDTQYF.

V usage is TRBV4-2 and J usage is TRBJ2-1; 7 bases match TRBD2. The CDR3 is 16 amino acids. CDR1 LGHNA and CDR2 YNFKEQ come from the germline V gene. Unmatched junction bases numbered 7, after V lost 3 bases and J lost 2 bases. This CDR3 reads CASSQKGRVAYNEQFF. CDR3 bases: TGTGCCAGCAGCCAGAAGGGGAGGGTTGCCTACAATGAGCAGTTCTTC.

This chain connects TRBV7-2 to TRBJ2-5; a weak D match, TRBD1 (6 bases). The CDR3 contains 15 residues. CDR1 and CDR2 (germline): SGHTA, FQGNSA. The germline V and J ends were trimmed by 5 bases and 2 bases, with 15 bases remaining between them. In DNA form, the CDR3 reads TGTGCCAGCAGCCCACACCCGAGGGGGCAAGAGACCCAGTACTTC. Translation gives CASSPHPRGQETQYF. Together with reference TRBV7-2 and TRBJ2-5, the CDR3 gives the full variable domain: GAGVSQSPSNKVTEKGKDVELRCDPISGHTALYWYRQSLGQGLEFLIYFQGNSAPDKSGLPSDRFSAERTGGSVSTLTIQRTQQEDSAVYLCASSPHPRGQETQYFGPGTRLLVL.

Concerning this clonotype: A much bigger clone sits one base away, suggesting this may be a read error. DNA of the CDR3: TGTGTCAGCAGTTTCGGGGGGAACGTACCGTTCTTC. Residues: CVSSFGGNVPFF. The chain combines TRBV12-3 or TRBV12-4 with TRBJ2-1; TRBD2 aligns across 7 bases. CDR3 length: 12 residues.

For the CDR3, the DNA is TGTGCCAGCAGTTTCTCAGCGGGAGGAGGCACCGGGGAGCTGTTTTTT. Its translation is CASSFSAGGGTGELFF. This chain links TRBV12-3 or TRBV12-4 with TRBJ2-2, with 9 positions matching TRBD2. The CDR3 is made up of 16 amino acids. V lost 3 bases and J lost 4; bases outside the gene matches: 6.

The chain uses TRBV29-1 and TRBJ2-2; no clear D. Trimming left V 6 bases short and J 1 base short, with 12 bases between. The germline V gene has CDR1 SQVTM and CDR2 ANQGSEA. The CDR3 extends over 14 amino acids. The CDR3 DNA is TGCAGCGTAGCCGAACAGTGGAACACCGGGGAGCTGTTTTTT. It is translated as CSVAEQWNTGELFF.